These 31 T cell receptor beta chains originate from one sample sequenced in a study of T cells in Graves' hyperthyroidism and ophthalmopathy. Amplified TCR beta CDR3 regions derived from RNA transcripts. HTBI primers were employed in a first-round RT-PCR of the TCR CDR3. TCRdb analysed the multiplex PCR reads with MiXCR anew, one entry per CDR3 protein. The sample includes about 640,000 distinct CDR3 sequences, about 14% seen only once; the top ten take 9.5% to 15%. Sequencing used blood. These receptors all stem from a woman between 50 and 59 years old with Graves' ophthalmopathy.

The chain combines TRBV2 with TRBJ2-5; D not resolved. This CDR3 comprises 12 residues. V lost 7 bases and J lost 1, with 7 bases in between. Per germline, CDR1 SNHLY and CDR2 FYNNEI. Written as DNA, the CDR3 is TGTGCCAGCAACGGACCCCAAGAGACCCAGTACTTC. Translated: CASNGPQETQYF.

For this clonotype: This may stem from a read error, because a much larger clone lies one nucleotide away. The chain joins TRBV28 to TRBJ1-5; possible D gene TRBD1, 5 bases. CDR1 and CDR2 from the germline V gene are MDHEN and SYDVKM. Trimming took off 5 bases at V and 8 bases at J, with 16 bases between the two ends. This CDR3 has 14 amino acids. This CDR3 reads CASSMDKGYEPQHF. CDR3 DNA: TGTGCCAGCAGTATGGACAAGGGGTATGAGCCCCAGCATTTT.

The chain employs TRBV24-1 and TRBJ2-3; perhaps TRBD2 as D (6 bases). CDR3 size: 15 residues. Trimming left V 3 bases short and J 0 bases short, with 9 bases between. The germline V gene encodes CDR1 KGHDR and CDR2 SFDVKD. The CDR3 loop reads CATSDVSGSTDTQYF. CDR3 nucleotides: TGTGCCACCAGTGATGTAAGCGGGAGCACAGATACGCAGTATTTT.

This clonotype was found a few times. The rearrangement uses TRBV7-3 and TRBJ2-1; D is possibly TRBD1 (5 bases). Germline CDR1 is SGHTA and CDR2 is FQGTGA. This CDR3 comprises 13 residues. V gave up 6 bases and J gave up 8 bases, with 14 bases separating them. The CDR3 DNA is TGTGCCAGCAGTCGGACATCATCCCATGAGCAGTTCTTC. The encoded protein is CASSRTSSHEQFF.

This clonotype came up a few times. The rearrangement links TRBV13 to TRBJ1-3; the D gene is possibly TRBD1 (6 bases). V was clipped by 4 bases and J by 4 bases, with 11 bases between them. This CDR3 region has 14 residues. Germline V gene lookup returns CDR1 PRHDT and CDR2 FYEKMQ (reference sequence). The CDR3 protein is CASSYRVSGNTIYF. The DNA of the CDR3 is TGTGCCAGCAGCTACAGGGTGTCGGGAAACACCATATATTTT.

This clonotype was detected ten times or more. The chain recombines TRBV11-2 with TRBJ2-5; TRBD2 agrees at 10 bases. Germline V CDR1 and CDR2: SGHAT, FQNNGV. The V segment lost 2 bases and the J segment 4 bases; nucleotides outside the gene matches: 4. The CDR3 is made up of 15 amino acids. In DNA, the CDR3 is TGTGCCAGCAGCTTAAGGCTAGCGGGAGTAGAGACCCAGTACTTC. Its translation is CASSLRLAGVETQYF.

This clonotype was counted between two and nine times. V is TRBV27 and J is TRBJ2-2, with D possibly matching TRBD1 (5 bases). V dropped 2 bases and J dropped 4 bases, with 8 bases sitting between them. The CDR3 spans 14 residues. Per the germline V gene, CDR1 is MNHEY and CDR2 is SMNVEV (reference sequence). CDR3 amino acids: CASSLQGITGELFF. As DNA, the CDR3 is TGTGCCAGCAGTTTACAGGGTATCACCGGGGAGCTGTTTTTT.

This clonotype was detected many times. The genes are TRBV29-1 and TRBJ2-1; 9 positions match TRBD2. This CDR3 contains 13 residues. Germline assignment: CDR1 SQVTM and CDR2 ANQGSEA. The J segment lost 3 bases and the V segment lost 4 bases, leaving 1 base of the junction unmatched. In nucleotides, the CDR3 is TGCAGCGTTGGAGCGGGAGGCTACAATGAGCAGTTCTTC. Translation: CSVGAGGYNEQFF.

In its sample, this clonotype was seen a few times. The chain links TRBV19 to TRBJ1-6, with 9 nucleotides matching TRBD1. The germline gives CDR1 LNHDA, CDR2 SQIVND (reference sequence). V was pared by 5 bases and J by 7 bases, with 0 bases of the junction left unmatched. The CDR3 is 13 amino acids. The DNA of the CDR3 is TGTGCCAGTAGTGGACAGGGGAATTCACCCCTCCACTTT. Amino acid sequence: CASSGQGNSPLHF.

The rearrangement links TRBV27 to TRBJ1-5, with D perhaps matching TRBD1 (6 bases). The CDR3 runs to 15 residues. Germline loops: CDR1 MNHEY, CDR2 SMNVEV (reference sequence). The V gene lost 3 bases and the J gene lost 4 bases, with 13 bases spanning the gap. In DNA form, the CDR3 reads TGTGCCAGCAGTTTTACAGGGTTGGGAAATCAGCCCCAGCATTTT. It is translated as CASSFTGLGNQPQHF.

This clonotype was recorded at least ten times. The J gene is TRBJ1-1, the V gene TRBV7-8; unclear D gene. Germline V gives CDR1 SGHVS, CDR2 FQNEAQ. Between the trimmed V and J ends, which lost 1 base and 5 bases, there was a span of 20 bases. CDR3 length: 17 amino acids. CDR3 residues: CASSLVSGAGWGTEAFF. CDR3 nucleotide sequence: TGTGCCAGCAGCTTAGTATCTGGTGCGGGATGGGGAACTGAAGCTTTCTTT. Full variable domain (outside the CDR3, taken from reference TRBV7-8 and TRBJ1-1): GAGVSQSPRYKVAKRGQDVALRCDPISGHVSLFWYQQALGQGPEFLTYFQNEAQLDKSGLPSDRFFAERPEGSVSTLKIQRTQQEDSAVYLCASSLVSGAGWGTEAFFGQGTRLTVV.

This clonotype was seen many times. In nucleotides, the CDR3 is TGTGCCAGCAGACAAAACCGGGACCCCAGTAGGTTGGATACGCAGTATTTT. Its translation is CASRQNRDPSRLDTQYF. The chain uses TRBV7-9 and TRBJ2-3; perhaps D is TRBD1 or TRBD2 (5 bases each). V was clipped by 6 bases and J by 6 bases, with 25 bases between them. The CDR3 consists of 17 residues. Germline CDR1 SEHNR, CDR2 FQNEAQ (reference sequence).

The chain recombines TRBV7-6 with TRBJ1-1; maybe TRBD1 (5 bases). The CDR3 covers 17 residues. Germline CDR1 SGHVS, CDR2 FNYEAQ. Between the trimmed V and J ends, which lost 5 bases and 0 bases, there was a span of 19 bases. The CDR3 DNA sequence: TGTGCCAGCAGCCCCCGGGTTGGGGCAAAGATGAACACTGAAGCTTTCTTT. It is translated as CASSPRVGAKMNTEAFF.

This clonotype turned up a few times. J is TRBJ2-3 and V is TRBV27; D unresolved. Germline V gene data show CDR1 as MNHEY and CDR2 as SMNVEV (reference sequence). The CDR3 loop spans 13 amino acids. Trimming left V 1 base short and J 4 bases short, with 6 bases between. CDR3: CASSLFFPDTQYF. The CDR3 DNA follows: TGTGCCAGCAGTTTATTTTTTCCAGATACGCAGTATTTT.

This clonotype was detected many times. V and J are TRBV7-2 and TRBJ2-7; 10 bases fit TRBD1. The V gene end was trimmed by 5 bases and the J gene end by 5 bases; junction bases not matched to a gene: 9. This CDR3 contains 15 residues. From germline, CDR1 is SGHTA and CDR2 FQGNSA. CDR3 sequence reads: CASSLDRGRLDEQYF. The DNA of the CDR3 is TGTGCCAGCAGCCTAGACAGGGGGCGATTAGACGAGCAGTACTTC.

This clonotype was picked up many times. The chain has TRBV5-4 and TRBJ2-1; perhaps TRBD2 as D (6 bases). The germline V gene encodes CDR1 SGHNT and CDR2 YYREEE (reference sequence). The CDR3 is made up of 16 amino acids. V was shortened by 2 bases and J by 0 bases, with 12 bases between the two germline ends. The CDR3 nucleotides are TGTGCCAGCAGCTTCCGACGGGGGAGCTCCTACAATGAGCAGTTCTTC. Protein sequence: CASSFRRGSSYNEQFF.

This clonotype was counted at least ten times. The chain combines TRBV27 with TRBJ2-7, with 8 bases aligning to TRBD2. The CDR3 totals 14 residues. The germline CDR1 and CDR2 sequences are MNHEY and SMNVEV (reference sequence). Losses at the gene ends were 4 bases for V and 5 bases for J; bases not matched to a gene: 7. CDR3 coding DNA: TGTGCCAGCAGTTGGGTCAGCGGGAGCCACGAGCAGTACTTC. As protein: CASSWVSGSHEQYF.

Many counts were recorded for this clonotype. This chain connects TRBV20-1 to TRBJ2-7, with D tentatively TRBD1 (5 bases). Per the germline V gene, CDR1 is DFQATT and CDR2 is SNEGSKA (reference sequence). Trimming cost V 0 bases and J 2 bases, with 17 bases left between them. This CDR3 contains 16 residues. The CDR3 nucleotides read TGCAGTGCTAGAGATCGGGCTGTAGGGGTAACCTACGAGCAGTACTTC. Translated, it gives CSARDRAVGVTYEQYF.

This clonotype was counted a few times. The V gene is TRBV14, the J gene TRBJ2-2, with D uncertain. The CDR3 has 13 amino acids. CDR1 and CDR2 (germline): SGHDN, FVKESK. The V end lost 1 base, the J end lost 6 bases, and 6 bases lay between the germline ends. The CDR3 coding sequence is TGTGCCAGCAGCCAAGTCCAGTCCGGGGAGCTGTTTTTT. Translated: CASSQVQSGELFF. Variable domain in full (rest from reference TRBV14 and TRBJ2-2): EAGVTQFPSHSVIEKGQTVTLRCDPISGHDNLYWYRRVMGKEIKFLLHFVKESKQDESGMPNNRFLAERTGGTYSTLKVQPAELEDSGVYFCASSQVQSGELFFGEGSRLTVL.

This clonotype was seen at least ten times. This chain links TRBV7-9 with TRBJ1-3; D is possibly TRBD1 (5 bases). Trimming removed 4 bases at V and 0 bases at J, with 10 bases between. The CDR3 length is 15 residues. Per the germline V gene, CDR1 is SEHNR and CDR2 is FQNEAQ (reference sequence). The CDR3 DNA follows: TGTGCCAGCAGCTCCCGGGGGAGCTCTGGAAACACCATATATTTT. This encodes CASSSRGSSGNTIYF.

This clonotype occurred many times. The J gene is TRBJ2-3, the V gene TRBV2; D remains unclear. The CDR3 has 13 amino acids. V gave up 6 bases and J gave up 2 bases, with 9 bases separating them. The germline V gene encodes CDR1 SNHLY and CDR2 FYNNEI. CDR3 loop: CASSPYNTDTQYF. The CDR3 DNA sequence: TGTGCCAGCAGCCCATACAACACAGATACGCAGTATTTT.

This clonotype was counted ten times or more. The chain combines TRBV6-2 or TRBV6-3 with TRBJ2-2; TRBD2 agrees at 9 bases. This CDR3 is 16 amino acids long. V lost 2 bases and J lost 6; bases outside the gene matches: 7. CDR1 and CDR2 (germline): MNHEY, SVGEGT. CDR3 loop: CASSYDLAGRAGELFF. For the CDR3, the DNA is TGTGCCAGCAGTTACGATCTAGCGGGAAGGGCCGGGGAGCTGTTTTTT.

The genes are TRBV6-5 and TRBJ2-2; tentative D call: TRBD2 (6 bases). Germline V gives CDR1 MNHEY, CDR2 SVGAGI. The V and J ends lost 3 bases and 3 bases respectively, with 11 bases between them. This CDR3 region has 15 residues. The CDR3 DNA is TGTGCCAGCAGTTATAGCGGAGATCACACCGGGGAGCTGTTTTTT. Translating it yields CASSYSGDHTGELFF.

This clonotype has ten or more counts. The CDR3 is CASSLGAGTHNEQFF. CDR3 sequence (DNA): TGTGCCAGCAGTTTAGGTGCAGGGACCCACAATGAGCAGTTCTTC. The chain employs TRBV12-3 or TRBV12-4 and TRBJ2-1; D may match TRBD1 or TRBD2 (5 bases each). V was trimmed by 1 base and J by 5 bases, leaving 12 bases between them. The CDR3 length is 15 residues.

This clonotype was seen ten or more times. The chain is built from TRBV20-1 and TRBJ2-1, with 9 bases matching TRBD2. Losses at the gene ends were 4 bases for V and 7 bases for J; bases not matched to a gene: 11. This CDR3 contains 15 residues. Looked up from germline, CDR1 is DFQATT and CDR2 is SNEGSKA (reference sequence). CDR3: CSATTGTSNLNEQFF. CDR3 sequence (DNA): TGCAGTGCTACTACCGGGACTAGCAACCTAAATGAGCAGTTCTTC.

This clonotype was observed many times. This chain connects TRBV7-2 to TRBJ2-2; D remains unclear. The germline CDR1 and CDR2 sequences are SGHTA and FQGNSA. This CDR3 has 13 amino acids. The V and J ends lost 5 bases and 3 bases respectively, with 7 bases between them. CDR3 sequence: CASSQSHTGELFF. CDR3 in DNA: TGTGCCAGCAGCCAATCACACACCGGGGAGCTGTTTTTT.

The table lists this clonotype with a few counts. The chain employs TRBV20-1 and TRBJ1-4; TRBD1 is a possible D gene (6 bases). Trimming took 3 bases from V and 7 from J, leaving 18 bases between them. The CDR3 covers 15 residues. The germline gives CDR1 DFQATT, CDR2 SNEGSKA (reference sequence). Written as DNA, the CDR3 is TGCAGTGCTAGGTCCACAGGGATTTCGAGTGAAAAACTGTTTTTT. Protein product: CSARSTGISSEKLFF.

The chain is built from TRBV19 and TRBJ1-5, with TRBD1 as a possible D gene (6 bases). The CDR3 spans 15 residues. CDR1 is LNHDA, CDR2 SQIVND, per germline (reference sequence). Trimming left V 7 bases short and J 0 bases short, with 13 bases between. Here the CDR3 DNA reads TGTGCCAGTAACCAACAGGGTTTTAGCAATCAGCCCCAGCATTTT. This codes for CASNQQGFSNQPQHF.

This clonotype has a count of ten or more. This chain links TRBV20-1 with TRBJ1-5; no clear D. From germline, CDR1 is DFQATT and CDR2 SNEGSKA (reference sequence). V lost 6 bases and J 1 base, leaving 10 bases between the germline ends. The CDR3 runs 13 residues. Here the CDR3 reads CSAKPDSNQPQHF. The CDR3 DNA sequence: TGCAGTGCGAAGCCGGACAGCAATCAGCCCCAGCATTTT.

The CDR3 region has the DNA TGTGCCAGCAGCCCCCAGGACGGCTCCTACGAGCAGTACTTC. Its protein product is CASSPQDGSYEQYF. This chain links TRBV7-3 with TRBJ2-7; D ambiguous. Germline V gene data show CDR1 as SGHTA and CDR2 as FQGTGA. The CDR3 covers 14 residues. V lost 5 bases and J lost 0, with 11 bases in between.

This clonotype was seen a few times. The V gene is TRBV4-3, the J gene TRBJ2-7, with 8 nucleotides matching TRBD2. The V segment lost 0 bases and the J segment 2 bases; nucleotides outside the gene matches: 6. Per the germline V gene, CDR1 is LGHNA and CDR2 is YSLEER. This CDR3 has 16 amino acids. CDR3 amino acids: CASSQEPAGAAYEQYF. CDR3 coding DNA: TGCGCCAGCAGCCAAGAGCCAGCGGGAGCTGCCTACGAGCAGTACTTC.